This entry lists 7 T cell receptor beta chains sequenced from one sample in a study of cytomegalovirus exposure and HLA in healthy donors. The PCR was carried out with 60 Vbeta primers and 13 Jbeta primers. The protocol was immunoSEQ multiplex PCR, while the TCRdb copy is restricted to in-frame clones and leaves out a portion. Of 200,000 or so clones in the sample, 78% are singletons; the top ten hold 4.5% to 7.5%. Specimen: PBMCs. The receptors were gathered from a woman aged 25 to 45 in good health and CMV-seropositive.

V is TRBV2 and J is TRBJ1-2; D remains unclear. The CDR3 runs 12 residues. V shed 3 bases and J shed 4 bases, with 6 bases lying between them. Germline V lookup: CDR1 SNHLY, CDR2 FYNNEI. The CDR3 sequence is CASSEATYGYTF. DNA of the CDR3: TGTGCCAGCAGTGAGGCAACCTATGGCTACACCTTC.

This sequence joins TRBV2 and TRBJ2-1; TRBD2 matches 8 bases. Germline lookup yields CDR1 SNHLY and CDR2 FYNNEI. With V trimmed by 6 bases and J by 5 bases, 0 bases remained unmatched. This CDR3 is 12 amino acids long. DNA for the CDR3: TGTGCCAGCAGACTAGCGGACAATGAGCAGTTCTTC. Translating gives CASRLADNEQFF.

The chain employs TRBV5-4 and TRBJ1-1, with 8 bases lining up with TRBD1. With 4 bases clipped from V and 6 bases from J, the junction kept 8 bases outside the gene matches. CDR1 SGHNT and CDR2 YYREEE come from the germline V gene (reference sequence). The CDR3 is 14 residues long. Here the CDR3 DNA reads TGTGCCAGCAGCCGGAACAGGGGGATGTCTGAAGCTTTCTTT. Translating it yields CASSRNRGMSEAFF.

This clone was found a few times. The chain links TRBV28 to TRBJ1-5, with TRBD1 as a possible D gene (6 bases). Per the germline V gene, CDR1 is MDHEN and CDR2 is SYDVKM. Trimming stripped 7 bases from V and 8 bases from J, with 15 bases between. This CDR3 is 13 amino acids long. CDR3 loop: CASTDSVIEPQHF. The CDR3 DNA is TGTGCCAGCACGGACAGTGTGATTGAGCCCCAGCATTTT.

This chain connects TRBV6-1 to TRBJ1-5, with 7 bases lining up with TRBD1. CDR3 length equals 15 residues. Unmatched junction bases numbered 8, after V lost 6 bases and J lost 3 bases. Germline CDR1 is MNHNS and CDR2 is SASEGT. The CDR3, as DNA: TGTGCCAGCAGCCTGACAGGGAAGAACAATCAGCCCCAGCATTTT. Amino acid sequence: CASSLTGKNNQPQHF.

The V and J genes are TRBV7-8 and TRBJ1-1; D call uncertain. Germline V gene sequence: CDR1 SGHVS, CDR2 FQNEAQ. The length of the CDR3 is 14 residues. Trimming pared 5 bases from V and 2 bases from J, leaving 12 bases between. CDR3 sequence reads: CASSPQVLNTEAFF. The CDR3 nucleotides are TGTGCCAGCAGCCCGCAGGTACTTAACACTGAAGCTTTCTTT. The complete variable domain, with remaining parts taken from reference TRBV7-8 and TRBJ1-1, reads GAGVSQSPRYKVAKRGQDVALRCDPISGHVSLFWYQQALGQGPEFLTYFQNEAQLDKSGLPSDRFFAERPEGSVSTLKIQRTQQEDSAVYLCASSPQVLNTEAFFGQGTRLTVV.

The chain couples TRBV9 to TRBJ1-2; 8 positions match TRBD1. CDR3 length: 15 residues. V was clipped by 0 bases and J by 8 bases; unmatched bases: 9. Germline V gene sequence: CDR1 SGDLS, CDR2 YYNGEE. The CDR3 here is CASSVEGRGRGGYTF. CDR3 sequence (DNA): TGTGCCAGCAGCGTAGAAGGCAGGGGGCGAGGCGGCTACACCTTC. Variable domain in full (rest from reference TRBV9 and TRBJ1-2): DSGVTQTPKHLITATGQRVTLRCSPRSGDLSVYWYQQSLDQGLQFLIQYYNGEERAKGNILERFSAQQFPDLHSELNLSSLELGDSALYFCASSVEGRGRGGYTFGSGTRLTVV.